The 14 T cell receptor beta chains presented below share a single source sample, sequenced in a study of post-analysis software for immune sequencing data (dated by TCRdb to about 2015). What the research found in general, with its limitations: Patients showed significantly higher frequencies than controls for about five TRBV segments, among them TRBV5-6, TRBV5-1 and TRBV20-1.

These receptors' targets are unknown. Library preparation used PCR. The sequencer was an Illumina HiSeq 2500. To reduce PCR and sequencing biases, unique molecular identifiers were incorporated into the TCR beta cDNA libraries. Using fastp at Q25 and MiXCR, TCRdb reprocessed the public reads and kept productive beta chains. Rows with a matching CDR3 protein are joined into one entry that keeps the most common DNA and genes. In all, the sample holds hundreds of thousands of distinct CDR3 sequences, and roughly 29% of those were seen once. The ten biggest clones cover around 0.56% of the sample. The material sequenced was blood. These TCRs come from a girl under 18 with multiple sclerosis.

The genes are TRBV19 and TRBJ1-5, with unresolved D. Trimming took 0 bases from V and 7 from J, leaving 13 bases between them. This CDR3 region has 15 residues. The V gene's germline CDR1 is LNHDA and CDR2 SQIVND (reference sequence). The CDR3 region is CASSIDLGTAQPQHF. The DNA of the CDR3 is TGTGCCAGTAGTATAGATTTGGGTACCGCCCAGCCCCAGCATTTT.

A few counts support this clonotype. The chain has TRBV3-1 and TRBJ1-1; possible D gene TRBD1, 6 bases. CDR1 is LGHDT, CDR2 YNNKEL, per germline (reference sequence). CDR3 size: 13 residues. Trimming left V 6 bases short and J 5 bases short, with 13 bases between. CDR3 in amino acids: CASSQQGRTEAFF. As DNA, the CDR3 is TGTGCCAGCAGTCAACAGGGTCGAACTGAAGCTTTCTTT.

The V call is TRBV20-1, the J call TRBJ2-1, with 7 bases matching TRBD2. Germline CDR1 DFQATT, CDR2 SNEGSKA (reference sequence). V shed 3 bases, J shed 8 bases, and the junction held 7 bases outside the gene matches. This CDR3 region has 13 residues. The CDR3 loop reads CSARPLAWHEQFF. CDR3 nucleotides: TGCAGTGCTAGGCCACTAGCGTGGCATGAGCAGTTCTTC.

CDR3 protein: CATFSDRVNEAFF. The CDR3 nucleotides are TGTGCCACCTTCTCGGACAGGGTAAACGAAGCTTTCTTT. The gene calls are TRBV10-3 and TRBJ1-1, with 8 bases matching TRBD1. Germline V gene data show CDR1 as ENHRY and CDR2 as SYGVKD. The CDR3 totals 13 residues. Losses at the gene ends were 10 bases for V and 8 bases for J; bases not matched to a gene: 12.

The V and J genes are TRBV20-1 and TRBJ2-1, with TRBD1 identical over 9 bases. The germline V gene encodes CDR1 DFQATT and CDR2 SNEGSKA (reference sequence). This CDR3 comprises 15 residues. V shed 4 bases, J shed 2 bases, and the junction held 6 bases outside the gene matches. As DNA, the CDR3 is TGCAGTGCTACGACAGGGGGGTTCCCCTACAATGAGCAGTTCTTC. The encoded protein is CSATTGGFPYNEQFF.

The chain is built from TRBV28 and TRBJ1-1, with D unclear. Trimming shortened V by 6 bases and J by 0 bases, and 17 bases separated the two germline ends. From germline, CDR1 is MDHEN and CDR2 SYDVKM. The CDR3 is made up of 16 amino acids. This CDR3 reads CASRSTWTLMNTEAFF. The CDR3 DNA reads as TGTGCCAGCAGGTCGACGTGGACTCTGATGAACACTGAAGCTTTCTTT.

The CDR3 protein is CASSLEGVHLNTGELFF. In DNA form, the CDR3 reads TGCGCCAGCAGCTTGGAGGGGGTCCACTTGAACACCGGGGAGCTGTTTTTT. The chain carries TRBV5-1 and TRBJ2-2; D perhaps matches TRBD1 (6 bases). The length of the CDR3 is 17 residues. Germline V gene lookup returns CDR1 SGHRS and CDR2 YFSETQ. The germline V and J ends were trimmed by 0 bases and 1 base, with 13 bases remaining between them.

V usage is TRBV7-9 and J usage is TRBJ2-1, with TRBD1 identical over 8 bases. Germline V lookup: CDR1 SEHNR, CDR2 FQNEAQ (reference sequence). V lost 6 bases to trimming and J lost 4 bases; unmatched junction nucleotides: 11. CDR3 length: 16 residues. CDR3 in DNA: TGTGCCAGCAGTCCTCAGGGACAGGCAATTTACAATGAGCAGTTCTTC. Translated: CASSPQGQAIYNEQFF.

The chain employs TRBV27 and TRBJ2-7, with TRBD1 matching over 8 bases. This CDR3 has 15 amino acids. CDR1 is MNHEY and CDR2 is SMNVEV in the germline V gene (reference sequence). V shed 6 bases, J shed 1 base, and the junction held 8 bases outside the gene matches. The CDR3 nucleotides read TGTGCCAGCAGGGGACTCAGGGGGCGATCCTACGAGCAGTACTTC. The encoded protein is CASRGLRGRSYEQYF.

The rearrangement links TRBV7-2 to TRBJ2-1, with D hard to call. Germline CDR1 SGHTA, CDR2 FQGNSA. V lost 6 bases to trimming and J lost 3 bases, with 15 bases between them. The CDR3 sequence is 15 residues long. The CDR3 sequence: CASSNPVFGYNEQFF. The CDR3 DNA reads as TGTGCCAGCAGTAATCCTGTTTTCGGCTACAATGAGCAGTTCTTC.

This rearrangement joins TRBV5-4 to TRBJ2-1; either TRBD1 or TRBD2 may fit D (7 bases each). V was trimmed by 1 base and J by 6 bases, leaving 14 bases between them. Germline V gene data show CDR1 as SGHNT and CDR2 as YYREEE (reference sequence). The length of the CDR3 is 15 residues. The CDR3 DNA follows: TGTGCCAGCAGCTTGATCAGGGGGAGGGGCAATGAGCAGTTCTTC. Encoded protein: CASSLIRGRGNEQFF.

On this clonotype: Since a much larger clone is just one base distant, this may be a read error. The J gene is TRBJ2-6, the V gene TRBV6-5; 8 nucleotides align to TRBD1. The germline V gene encodes CDR1 MNHEY and CDR2 SVGAGI. The CDR3 consists of 14 residues. The CDR3 protein is CASRDRVGADVLTF. DNA for the CDR3: TGTGCCAGCAGGGACAGGGTTGGGGCCGACGTCCTGACTTTC.

This chain uses TRBV6-2 or TRBV6-3 with TRBJ2-5, with 8 nucleotides matching TRBD1. The junction had 12 bases not matched to a gene; V was cut back by 7 bases and J by 11 bases. The CDR3 is made up of 13 amino acids. Germline assignment: CDR1 MNHEY and CDR2 SVGEGT. CDR3 protein: CASNRGQAREQYF. CDR3 nucleotides: TGTGCCAGCAACAGGGGACAGGCGAGGGAGCAGTACTTC.

V and J are TRBV20-1 and TRBJ2-7, with D hard to call. CDR1 DFQATT and CDR2 SNEGSKA come from the germline V gene (reference sequence). The V end was cut by 3 bases, the J end by 10 bases, with 13 bases between. The CDR3 length is 11 residues. The CDR3 sequence is CSARGQEAQYF. The DNA for the CDR3 is TGCAGTGCTAGGGGCCAAGAGGCCCAGTACTTC.